These T cell receptor beta chains were read from a single sample in a study of OX40 agonist ivuxolimab in advanced cancers. Clones were read by immunoSEQ multiplex PCR, and TCRdb kept only the in-frame ones, dropping some. The table lists tens of thousands of clones, about nine tenths of them singletons. Sample: CD4+ or CD8+ T cells sorted from blood, taken in a trial of the OX40 agonist ivuxolimab. These receptors originate from an adult with an advanced solid tumor such as melanoma, head and neck, liver or kidney cancer. Both conserved end residues are part of each CDR3. The D gene is left open where the match is weak. Part of the rows lack a size; the others show once, few, many or a class for expanded clones.

V gene	D gene	J gene	clone size	CDR3 protein	CDR3 DNA
TRBV19	-	TRBJ1-1	-	CASSISGRLAEAFF	TGTGCCAGTAGTATATCAGGCAGGTTGGCTGAAGCTTTCTTT
TRBV30	-	TRBJ2-1	-	CAWSNRGQNEQFF	TGTGCCTGGAGTAACAGAGGGCAAAATGAGCAGTTCTTC
TRBV30	TRBD1	TRBJ2-3	-	CAWRVTGGADTQYF	TGTGCCTGGAGGGTAACAGGGGGCGCAGATACGCAGTATTTT
TRBV4-3	TRBD1	TRBJ1-6	-	CASSQETGRNSPLHF	TGCGCCAGCAGCCAGGAGACAGGGCGGAATTCACCCCTCCACTTT
TRBV11-2	-	TRBJ1-2	-	CASKAAQPYGYTF	TGTGCCAGCAAGGCGGCCCAGCCCTATGGCTACACCTTC
TRBV7-3	-	TRBJ1-2	-	CASSNAAGAWDGYTF	TGTGCCAGCAGCAACGCAGCAGGGGCCTGGGATGGCTACACCTTC
TRBV5-6	-	TRBJ2-6	-	CASSLTDLGANVLTF	TGTGCCAGCAGCTTGACTGACCTCGGGGCCAACGTCCTGACTTTC
TRBV2	TRBD2	TRBJ2-2	-	CASSDPAGGNTGELFF	TGTGCCAGCAGTGACCCCGCGGGAGGAAACACCGGGGAGCTGTTTTTT
TRBV4-3	-	TRBJ2-1	-	CASSQDPGSNEQFF	TGCGCCAGCAGCCAAGATCCAGGTTCCAATGAGCAGTTCTTC
TRBV18	-	TRBJ1-4	few	CASSQGTANEKLFF	TGTGCCAGCTCCCAAGGGACCGCTAATGAAAAACTGTTTTTT
TRBV5-1	TRBD2	TRBJ2-1	-	CASSYGLAGELQFF	TGCGCCAGCAGCTACGGACTAGCGGGGGAATTGCAGTTCTTC
TRBV29-1	-	TRBJ1-1	-	CSVELTLGTEAFF	TGCAGCGTTGAACTCACTCTGGGCACTGAAGCTTTCTTT
TRBV18	TRBD1	TRBJ2-7	-	CASSSRTGTGFYEQYF	TGTGCCAGCTCTTCCCGAACCGGGACAGGCTTCTACGAGCAGTACTTC
TRBV6-6	-	TRBJ2-7	-	CASSFQGRGSYEQYF	TGTGCCAGCAGCTTTCAGGGGCGGGGGTCTTACGAGCAGTACTTC
TRBV19	TRBD2	TRBJ2-5	-	CASSILAGGLETQYF	TGTGCCAGTAGTATTCTAGCGGGGGGGCTTGAGACCCAGTACTTC
TRBV19	TRBD1	TRBJ1-5	medium-sized	CASSVTGDGNQPQHF	TGTGCCAGTAGTGTTACAGGGGATGGCAATCAGCCCCAGCATTTT
TRBV19	-	TRBJ1-5	-	CASGTEYSNQPQHF	TGTGCCAGTGGCACAGAGTATAGCAATCAGCCCCAGCATTTT
TRBV19	TRBD1	TRBJ1-1	-	CASSSRQGDTEAFF	TGTGCCAGTAGTTCGCGACAGGGGGACACTGAAGCTTTCTTT
TRBV5-1	-	TRBJ1-1	once	CASSSNSNTEAFF	TGCGCCAGCAGCTCAAACAGTAACACTGAAGCTTTCTTT
TRBV5-4	TRBD2	TRBJ2-1	-	CASSLSSGNEQFF	TGTGCCAGCAGCTTGAGTAGCGGGAATGAGCAGTTCTTC
TRBV10-3	-	TRBJ1-2	-	CAISEPAGRGYGYTF	TGTGCCATCAGTGAGCCCGCTGGGCGGGGCTATGGCTACACCTTC
TRBV27	-	TRBJ2-7	-	CASNKDGHSYEQYF	TGTGCCAGCAACAAGGACGGACACTCCTACGAGCAGTACTTC
TRBV7-8	-	TRBJ1-5	-	CASSYPKGMGAGNQPQHF	TGTGCCAGCAGCTACCCGAAGGGGATGGGGGCCGGCAATCAGCCCCAGCATTTT
TRBV30	-	TRBJ1-3	-	CAWSAGRTGLGSGNTIYF	TGTGCCTGGAGTGCCGGCAGAACAGGGCTCGGGTCTGGAAACACCATATATTTT
TRBV28	TRBD1	TRBJ2-7	-	CASSSDRGQYF	TGTGCCAGCAGTTCGGACAGGGGGCAGTACTTC
TRBV30	-	TRBJ2-7	-	CAWSTVDRGRYEQYF	TGTGCCTGGTCGACAGTAGATCGGGGGCGGTACGAGCAGTACTTC
TRBV6-6	-	TRBJ2-5	-	CASSYSQGGWETQYF	TGTGCCAGCAGTTACTCACAGGGGGGGTGGGAGACCCAGTACTTC
TRBV28	-	TRBJ1-1	-	CASSSSGRTEAFF	TGTGCCAGCAGCTCGAGTGGGCGAACTGAAGCTTTCTTT
TRBV6-6	-	TRBJ1-5	-	CASSAAYSNQPQHF	TGTGCCAGCAGTGCAGCCTATAGCAATCAGCCCCAGCATTTT
TRBV4-3	-	TRBJ1-4	-	CASSRGGKNEKLFF	TGCGCCAGCAGCCGGGGGGGAAAGAATGAAAAACTGTTTTTT